This T cell receptor beta chain was captured by sequencing in a study of cytomegalovirus exposure and HLA in healthy donors. Trimming cost V 5 bases and J 0 bases, with 7 bases left between them. Looked up from germline, CDR1 is SEHNR and CDR2 is FQNEAQ (reference sequence). This CDR3 has 13 residues. Concerning this clone: Its specificity is unknown.

The PCR contained 60 Vbeta and 13 Jbeta primers. Sequencing used immunoSEQ multiplex PCR; TCRdb keeps in-frame clones, though not all of them. Its listing shows about 25,000 clones. Study-level results: Analyses of presence/absence relied on an assumption of roughly uniform sequencing depth across donors.

The receptor was isolated from a male donor in good health and CMV-seropositive. This chain links TRBV7-9 with TRBJ1-1; D not certain. The material sequenced was PBMCs. This CDR3 is CASSLEMNTEAFF. The CDR3 DNA reads as TGTGCCAGCAGCCTGGAGATGAACACTGAAGCTTTCTTT.